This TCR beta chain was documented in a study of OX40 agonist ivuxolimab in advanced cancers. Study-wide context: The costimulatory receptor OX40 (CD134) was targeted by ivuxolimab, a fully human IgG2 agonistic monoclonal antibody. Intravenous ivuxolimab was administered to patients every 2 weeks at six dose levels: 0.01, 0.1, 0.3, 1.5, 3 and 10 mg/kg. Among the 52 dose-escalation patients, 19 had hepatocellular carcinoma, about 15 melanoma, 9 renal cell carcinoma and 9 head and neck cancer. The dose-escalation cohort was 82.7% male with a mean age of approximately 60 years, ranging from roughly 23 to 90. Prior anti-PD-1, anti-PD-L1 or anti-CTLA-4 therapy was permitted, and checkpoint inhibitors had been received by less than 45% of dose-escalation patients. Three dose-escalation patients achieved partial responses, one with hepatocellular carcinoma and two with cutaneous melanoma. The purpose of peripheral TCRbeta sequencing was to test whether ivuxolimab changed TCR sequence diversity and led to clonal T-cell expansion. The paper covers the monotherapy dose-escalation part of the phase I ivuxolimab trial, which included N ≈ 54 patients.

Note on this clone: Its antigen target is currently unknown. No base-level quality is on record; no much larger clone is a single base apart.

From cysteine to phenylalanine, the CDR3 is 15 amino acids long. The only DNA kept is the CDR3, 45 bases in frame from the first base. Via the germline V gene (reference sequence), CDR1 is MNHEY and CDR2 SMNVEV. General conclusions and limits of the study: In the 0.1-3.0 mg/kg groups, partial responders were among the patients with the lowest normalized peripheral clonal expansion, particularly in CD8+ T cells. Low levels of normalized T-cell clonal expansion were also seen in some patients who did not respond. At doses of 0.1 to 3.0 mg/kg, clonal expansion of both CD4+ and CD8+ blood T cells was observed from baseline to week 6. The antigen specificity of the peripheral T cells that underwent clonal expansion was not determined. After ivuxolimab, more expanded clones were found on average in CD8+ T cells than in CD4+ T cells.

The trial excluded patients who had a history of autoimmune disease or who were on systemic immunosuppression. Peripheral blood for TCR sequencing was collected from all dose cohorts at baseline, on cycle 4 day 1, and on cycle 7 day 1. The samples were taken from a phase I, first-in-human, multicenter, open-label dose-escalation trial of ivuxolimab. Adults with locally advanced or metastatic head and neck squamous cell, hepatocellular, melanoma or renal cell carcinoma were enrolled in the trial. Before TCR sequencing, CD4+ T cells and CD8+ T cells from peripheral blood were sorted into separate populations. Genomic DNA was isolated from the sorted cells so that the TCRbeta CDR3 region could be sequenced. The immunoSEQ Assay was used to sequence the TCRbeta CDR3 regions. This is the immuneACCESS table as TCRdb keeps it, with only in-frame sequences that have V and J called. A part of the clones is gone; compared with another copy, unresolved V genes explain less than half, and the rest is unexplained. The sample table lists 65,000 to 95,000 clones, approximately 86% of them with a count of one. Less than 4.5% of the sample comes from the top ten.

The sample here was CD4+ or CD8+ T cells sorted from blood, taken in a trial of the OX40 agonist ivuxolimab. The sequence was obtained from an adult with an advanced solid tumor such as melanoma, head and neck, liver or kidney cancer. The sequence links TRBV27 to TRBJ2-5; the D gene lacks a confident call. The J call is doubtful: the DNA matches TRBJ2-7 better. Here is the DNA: TGTGCCAGCAGTTTATGGGGAACCCTGGCCTACGAGCAGTACTTC. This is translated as CASSLWGTLAYEQYF.